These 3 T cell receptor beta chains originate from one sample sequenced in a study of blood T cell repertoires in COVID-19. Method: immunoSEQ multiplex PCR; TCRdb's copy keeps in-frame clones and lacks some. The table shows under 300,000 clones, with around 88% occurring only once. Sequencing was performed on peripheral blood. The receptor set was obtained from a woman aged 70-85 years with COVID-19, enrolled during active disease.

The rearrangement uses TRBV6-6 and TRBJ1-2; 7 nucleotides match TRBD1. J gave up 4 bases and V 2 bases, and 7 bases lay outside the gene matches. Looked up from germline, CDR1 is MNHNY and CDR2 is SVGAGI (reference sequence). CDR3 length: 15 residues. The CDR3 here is CASSYPDREPYGYTF. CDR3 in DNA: TGTGCCAGCAGTTACCCCGACAGGGAACCCTATGGCTACACCTTC.

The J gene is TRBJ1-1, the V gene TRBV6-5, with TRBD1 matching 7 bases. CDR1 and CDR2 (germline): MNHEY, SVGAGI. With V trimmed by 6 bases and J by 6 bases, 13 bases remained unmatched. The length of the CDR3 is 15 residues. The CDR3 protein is CASSEGDREAPEAFF. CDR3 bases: TGTGCCAGCAGCGAGGGGGACAGAGAGGCTCCTGAAGCTTTCTTT.

The CDR3 loop is CASSAQGIETQYF. CDR3 DNA sequence: TGCGCCAGCAGCGCCCAGGGCATAGAGACCCAGTACTTC. The chain carries TRBV5-1 and TRBJ2-5; tentatively, D is TRBD1 (5 bases). V was pared by 4 bases and J by 4 bases, with 11 bases between. The CDR3 covers 13 residues. Germline V gene data show CDR1 as SGHRS and CDR2 as YFSETQ.